These T cell receptor beta chains were read from a single sample in a study of regulatory T cells in long-lasting Graves disease. TCRdb itself ran the multiplex PCR reads through MiXCR, one entry per CDR3 protein. Among some 400,000 distinct CDR3 sequences, more than 12% were seen once, and the ten largest hold 15% to 20%. This same sample was also part of a study on T cells in Graves' hyperthyroidism and ophthalmopathy.

Material: peripheral blood mononuclear cells (PBMCs), obtained at new diagnosis, from a patient treated with antithyroid drugs. The receptors derive from a woman aged 25 to 39 with Graves disease. The CDR3 runs from the conserved cysteine through the conserved F or W. D genes are given only for firm matches. Clone size appears in some rows only: once, few, many, or a class for an expanded clone.

abundance: few
d_gene: .
v_gene: TRBV27
j_gene: TRBJ2-7
CDR3aa: CASSLGAGFYEQYF
CDR3nt: TGTGCCAGCAGTTTAGGCGCAGGGTTCTACGAGCAGTACTTC

abundance: .
d_gene: .
v_gene: TRBV7-8
j_gene: TRBJ2-1
CDR3aa: CASSLSLSESLSSYNEQFF
CDR3nt: TGTGCCAGCAGCTTATCGCTTAGCGAGAGTCTCAGCTCCTACAATGAGCAATTCTTC

abundance: few
d_gene: TRBD1
v_gene: TRBV20-1
j_gene: TRBJ2-7
CDR3aa: CSARTGEPYEQYF
CDR3nt: TGCAGTGCTAGGACAGGGGAGCCCTACGAGCAGTACTTC

abundance: few
d_gene: .
v_gene: TRBV7-9
j_gene: TRBJ2-5
CDR3aa: CASSFTGETQYF
CDR3nt: TGTGCCAGCAGCTTTACGGGAGAGACCCAGTACTTC

abundance: many
d_gene: .
v_gene: TRBV12-3/TRBV12-4
j_gene: TRBJ1-1
CDR3aa: CASTLDRLNTEAFF
CDR3nt: TGTGCCAGCACCCTAGACAGGTTGAACACTGAAGCTTTCTTT

abundance: many
d_gene: .
v_gene: TRBV5-6
j_gene: TRBJ1-5
CDR3aa: CASSPGQTHQPQHF
CDR3nt: TGTGCCAGCAGCCCCGGACAGACCCATCAGCCCCAGCATTTT

abundance: .
d_gene: .
v_gene: TRBV2
j_gene: TRBJ1-5
CDR3aa: CASRLGEIHF
CDR3nt: TGTGCCAGCAGATTAGGGGAAATACATTTT

abundance: few
d_gene: .
v_gene: TRBV7-3
j_gene: TRBJ2-1
CDR3aa: CASSPNPAAYSYNEQFF
CDR3nt: TGTGCCAGCAGCCCAAACCCAGCGGCTTACTCCTACAATGAGCAGTTCTTC

abundance: few
d_gene: TRBD2
v_gene: TRBV12-3/TRBV12-4
j_gene: TRBJ2-2
CDR3aa: CASSPTSGKGGELFF
CDR3nt: TGTGCCAGCAGTCCGACTAGCGGGAAGGGCGGGGAGCTGTTTTTT

abundance: many
d_gene: .
v_gene: TRBV12-3/TRBV12-4
j_gene: TRBJ2-2
CDR3aa: CASSLTGGKTGELFF
CDR3nt: TGTGCCAGCAGTTTAACTGGGGGCAAGACCGGGGAGCTGTTTTTT

abundance: .
d_gene: .
v_gene: TRBV13
j_gene: TRBJ2-1
CDR3aa: CASSPGRDYNEQFF
CDR3nt: TGTGCCAGCAGCCCGGGACGGGATTACAATGAGCAGTTCTTC

abundance: few
d_gene: .
v_gene: TRBV7-6
j_gene: TRBJ2-2
CDR3aa: CANSFPLGRNTGELFF
CDR3nt: TGTGCCAACAGCTTCCCACTTGGAAGGAACACCGGGGAGCTGTTTTTT

abundance: many
d_gene: TRBD2
v_gene: TRBV6-6
j_gene: TRBJ2-5
CDR3aa: CASSYSGSGRGARSQETQYF
CDR3nt: TGTGCCAGCAGTTACTCGGGTAGCGGGAGAGGGGCACGCAGCCAAGAGACCCAGTACTTC

abundance: few
d_gene: .
v_gene: TRBV5-4
j_gene: TRBJ1-5
CDR3aa: CASSSQGANQPQHF
CDR3nt: TGTGCCAGCAGCTCACAGGGAGCCAATCAGCCCCAGCATTTT

abundance: .
d_gene: .
v_gene: TRBV20-1
j_gene: TRBJ1-4
CDR3aa: CSARDRDKLFF
CDR3nt: TGCAGTGCTAGAGACAGGGATAAACTGTTTTTT

abundance: .
d_gene: TRBD1
v_gene: TRBV15
j_gene: TRBJ1-3
CDR3aa: CATSREWGQRTRNTIYF
CDR3nt: TGTGCCACCAGCAGAGAGTGGGGACAGAGAACGAGAAACACCATATATTTT

abundance: many
d_gene: TRBD1
v_gene: TRBV12-3/TRBV12-4
j_gene: TRBJ2-5
CDR3aa: CASSLARGPQETQYF
CDR3nt: TGTGCCAGCAGTTTAGCGAGGGGGCCCCAAGAGACCCAGTACTTC

abundance: few
d_gene: .
v_gene: TRBV10-1
j_gene: TRBJ1-1
CDR3aa: CASSDQTVMNTEAFF
CDR3nt: TGCGCCAGCAGTGACCAGACAGTCATGAACACTGAAGCTTTCTTT

abundance: many
d_gene: .
v_gene: TRBV5-1
j_gene: TRBJ2-7
CDR3aa: CASSSNGVEQYF
CDR3nt: TGCGCCAGCAGCTCTAATGGGGTCGAGCAGTACTTC

abundance: few
d_gene: .
v_gene: TRBV5-1
j_gene: TRBJ1-4
CDR3aa: CASSSYQGEKLFF
CDR3nt: TGCGCCAGCAGCTCGTATCAGGGTGAAAAACTGTTTTTT

abundance: .
d_gene: .
v_gene: TRBV6-1
j_gene: TRBJ2-5
CDR3aa: CASGQKQETQYF
CDR3nt: TGTGCCAGCGGTCAAAAACAAGAGACCCAGTACTTC

abundance: many
d_gene: .
v_gene: TRBV10-3
j_gene: TRBJ1-5
CDR3aa: CATAKQGNQPQHF
CDR3nt: TGTGCCACGGCGAAACAGGGAAACCAGCCCCAGCATTTT

abundance: .
d_gene: TRBD1
v_gene: TRBV12-5
j_gene: TRBJ1-1
CDR3aa: CASGLVLGRQGGYTEAFF
CDR3nt: TGTGCTAGTGGTTTGGTACTTGGGCGACAGGGAGGATACACTGAAGCTTTCTTT

abundance: once
d_gene: TRBD2
v_gene: TRBV9
j_gene: TRBJ2-1
CDR3aa: CASSVGLAGGNEQFF
CDR3nt: TGTGCCAGCAGCGTAGGACTAGCGGGAGGTAATGAGCAGTTCTTC

abundance: many
d_gene: TRBD2
v_gene: TRBV28
j_gene: TRBJ2-5
CDR3aa: CASTREGQETQYF
CDR3nt: TGTGCCAGCACCCGGGAGGGCCAGGAGACCCAGTACTTC

abundance: few
d_gene: TRBD2
v_gene: TRBV7-6
j_gene: TRBJ2-1
CDR3aa: CASSLQPRTSGSYNEQFF
CDR3nt: TGTGCCAGCAGCTTACAGCCCCGGACTAGCGGCTCCTACAATGAGCAGTTCTTC

abundance: few
d_gene: TRBD2
v_gene: TRBV6-1
j_gene: TRBJ2-1
CDR3aa: CASSGGRIVGEQFF
CDR3nt: TGTGCCAGCAGTGGCGGGAGAATAGTGGGTGAGCAGTTCTTC

abundance: many
d_gene: .
v_gene: TRBV5-4
j_gene: TRBJ1-2
CDR3aa: CASSPRGRGYGYTF
CDR3nt: TGTGCCAGCAGCCCAAGGGGCAGGGGCTATGGCTACACCTTC

abundance: .
d_gene: .
v_gene: TRBV11-3
j_gene: TRBJ2-1
CDR3aa: CASSLAFRDEQFF
CDR3nt: TGTGCCAGCAGCTTAGCCTTCAGGGATGAGCAGTTCTTC

abundance: few
d_gene: .
v_gene: TRBV29-1
j_gene: TRBJ1-1
CDR3aa: CSVAEGNTEAFF
CDR3nt: TGCAGCGTTGCGGAGGGTAACACTGAAGCTTTCTTT

abundance: .
d_gene: .
v_gene: TRBV7-9
j_gene: TRBJ2-6
CDR3aa: CASSPPGVGANVLTF
CDR3nt: TGTGCCAGCAGCCCGCCGGGGGTAGGGGCCAACGTCCTGACTTTC

abundance: .
d_gene: TRBD2
v_gene: TRBV29-1
j_gene: TRBJ2-1
CDR3aa: CSGETSGIYNEQFF
CDR3nt: TGCAGCGGCGAGACTAGCGGGATTTACAATGAGCAGTTCTTC